A selection of T cell receptor beta chains follows, all from one sample in a study of OX40 agonist ivuxolimab in advanced cancers. Profiling relied on immunoSEQ multiplex PCR, and the TCRdb table lists in-frame clones only, not all of them. The data show around 39,000 clones, with less than 85% seen just once and about 2% held by the top ten. Sequences were derived from CD4+ or CD8+ T cells sorted from blood, sampled in a trial of the OX40 agonist ivuxolimab. These receptors came from an adult with an advanced solid tumor such as melanoma, head and neck, liver or kidney cancer. Both conserved end residues are trimmed from each CDR3. D genes are given only for firm matches.

v_call	d_call	cdr3_length	cdr3_aa
TRBV11-2	TRBD2	14	ASGKSRTSGQNEQF
TRBV27	TRBD1	13	ASKRQGAGYTEAF
TRBV18	TRBD1	12	ASSETGGNQPQH
TRBV5-1	NA	11	ASSPDSLGEAF
TRBV7-2	NA	13	ASGRPGPVRGGYT
TRBV10-3	NA	13	AIRETVSSYNEQF
TRBV6-5	NA	11	ASSEKRFQPQH
TRBV5-1	NA	14	ASSMGRTSSGNTIY
TRBV14	NA	13	ASSQDWTHNEKLF
TRBV2	NA	10	ARRGSGNTIY
TRBV7-2	NA	13	ASSLVLAADQPQH
TRBV7-8	TRBD2	15	ASSVLTSGGARETQY
TRBV9	NA	12	ASSKQTGSNEQF
TRBV5-4	NA	13	ASSLGGSSYNEQF
TRBV6-6	NA	10	ASKLSNQPQH
TRBV5-4	NA	12	ASSYGQSQETQY
TRBV7-9	NA	14	ASSLGDPYSNQPQH
TRBV6-5	NA	11	ASSLQDTYGYT
TRBV29-1	NA	11	SVEPATVTEAF
TRBV5-5	TRBD1	11	ATTGQGVGEQF
TRBV18	TRBD2	13	ASSHGGGPTDTQY
TRBV6-5	TRBD2	13	ASRIRTSGVYEQY
TRBV30	NA	9	AWSVGGRQY
TRBV5-1	TRBD1	15	ASSLAQGAISGEKLF
TRBV21-1	NA	11	VTRGGVTDTQY
TRBV2	TRBD1	17	ASSEEGQRFYISHRGYT
TRBV4-2	NA	14	ASSQDQGNSNQPQH
TRBV19	TRBD1	15	ASSIGGTGSNTGELF
TRBV2	TRBD1	13	ASSERGQGWTEAF
TRBV4-3	NA	14	ASSQGVTREGEKLF
TRBV30	NA	8	AWSGNTIY
TRBV15	NA	11	ATSRERQETQY
TRBV2	TRBD1	13	ASSLDRGIGDTQY
TRBV5-5	TRBD1	13	ASSRTGGASYEQY
TRBV5-5	NA	14	ASSLQGGRSNQPQH
TRBV7-9	TRBD1	13	ASSSTGGLSYEQY
TRBV5-1	TRBD1	13	ASSFGTGGLSEAF
TRBV19	NA	13	ASSTPLTALYGYT
TRBV7-2	NA	10	ASSSNNQPQH
TRBV30	NA	12	AWRTPGQFYGYT
TRBV6-5	NA	13	ASTKWGRDTGELF
TRBV14	TRBD2	12	ASSQWGGQETQY
TRBV19	TRBD1	16	ASSSNRDRGSGANVLT
TRBV19	TRBD2	15	ASSPGGTSGGQETQY
TRBV5-6	TRBD1	14	ASSLAVGAGGTEAF
TRBV4-3	NA	13	ASSQEPAMNTEAF
TRBV15	TRBD2	11	ATSMRGGYGQF
TRBV5-1	NA	9	ASSAHYEQY
TRBV18	TRBD2	12	ASSERLAGDTQY
TRBV7-9	NA	14	ASSLKRGAKYNEQF
TRBV6-1	NA	12	ASQLEAGTTEAF
TRBV5-1	TRBD2	15	ASSRTRLAGGHLTQY
TRBV7-2	NA	12	ASSLGRGNQPQH
TRBV18	TRBD2	12	ASSPLAEIYEQY
TRBV6-6	TRBD1	12	ASRPPGQGHGYT